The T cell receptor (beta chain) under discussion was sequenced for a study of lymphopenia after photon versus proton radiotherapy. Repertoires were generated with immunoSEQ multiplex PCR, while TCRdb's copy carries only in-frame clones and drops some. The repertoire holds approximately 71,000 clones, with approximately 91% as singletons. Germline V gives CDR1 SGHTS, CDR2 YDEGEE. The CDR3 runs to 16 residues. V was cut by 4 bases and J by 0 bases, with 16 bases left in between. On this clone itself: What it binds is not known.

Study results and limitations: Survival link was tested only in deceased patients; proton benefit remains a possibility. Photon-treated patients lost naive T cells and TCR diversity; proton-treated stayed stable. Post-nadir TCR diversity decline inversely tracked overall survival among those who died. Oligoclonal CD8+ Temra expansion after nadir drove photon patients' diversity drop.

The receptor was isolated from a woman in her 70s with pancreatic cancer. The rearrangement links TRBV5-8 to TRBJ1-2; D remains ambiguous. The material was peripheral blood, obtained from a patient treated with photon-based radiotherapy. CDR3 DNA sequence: TGTGCCAGCAGCCAACCTTGGCGGGGAGCTAACTATGGCTACACCTTC. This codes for CASSQPWRGANYGYTF.